A selection of T cell receptor beta chains follows, all from one sample in a study of OX40 agonist ivuxolimab in advanced cancers. TCRdb's copy holds only in-frame clones and misses some; the assay was immunoSEQ multiplex PCR. The sample shows 95,000 to 150,000 clones, less than 95% of them seen only once. The sample in question was CD4+ or CD8+ T cells sorted from blood, obtained in a trial of the OX40 agonist ivuxolimab. Source of these receptors: an adult with an advanced solid tumor such as melanoma, head and neck, liver or kidney cancer. CDR3s include the opening cysteine and the closing phenylalanine or tryptophan. D genes are given only for firm matches. Clone size is shown for a subset of rows, as once, few, many or a class of expanded clone.

TRBD2	.	TRBV28	TRBJ2-7	TGTGCCAGCAGCCTAGCGGGGGCTCGTGGGGAGCAGTACTTC	CASSLAGARGEQYF
.	.	TRBV14	TRBJ2-1	TGTGCCAGCAGTCGCGGACGGAATAACAATGAGCAGTTCTTC	CASSRGRNNNEQFF
.	.	TRBV7-2	TRBJ1-4	TGTGCCAGCAGCTTAGAAGGATATAATGAAAAACTGTTTTTT	CASSLEGYNEKLFF
.	.	TRBV11-3	TRBJ2-3	TGTGCCAGCAGCCCCGGGGTCGTCTCTAGCACAGATACGCAGTATTTT	CASSPGVVSSTDTQYF
.	.	TRBV28	TRBJ1-1	TGTGCCAGCAGTTTAGCGGGGAACACTGAAGCTTTCTTT	CASSLAGNTEAFF
TRBD1	.	TRBV28	TRBJ1-3	TGTGCCAGCAGGTCCTGGAACGACAGGGCTGGAAACACCATATATTTT	CASRSWNDRAGNTIYF
.	.	TRBV29-1	TRBJ2-7	TGCAGCGCTGATCAGGGTTCCGAGCAGTACTTC	CSADQGSEQYF
.	once	TRBV10-3	TRBJ1-5	TGTGCCATCAGCGAGGACGGGCCTAGCAATCAGCCCCAGCATTTT	CAISEDGPSNQPQHF
.	.	TRBV7-2	TRBJ1-1	TGTGCCAGCAGCTTAGGGGGAGGATTGAACACTGAAGCTTTCTTT	CASSLGGGLNTEAFF
.	.	TRBV7-7	TRBJ2-5	TGTGCTAGCAGCTTAGGGCAGGGGGGATACCAAGAGACCCAGTACTTC	CASSLGQGGYQETQYF
TRBD2	.	TRBV19	TRBJ2-7	TGTGCCAGTAGTGCGCTACTAGCGGGATTAGTCGAGCAGTACTTC	CASSALLAGLVEQYF
.	.	TRBV5-1	TRBJ1-6	TGCGCCAGCAGCTTGTTTAACGAGGATTCACCCCTCCACTTT	CASSLFNEDSPLHF
TRBD1	.	TRBV9	TRBJ2-3	TGTGCCAGCAGCGTAGTCAGCAGGGGGACAGATACGCAGTATTTT	CASSVVSRGTDTQYF
.	.	TRBV5-6	TRBJ2-1	TGTGCCAGCAGCCCCGTGGTATTAGGGGTTGTGAATGAGCAGTTCTTC	CASSPVVLGVVNEQFF
TRBD2	.	TRBV2	TRBJ2-7	TGTGCCAGCAGTGCCGTGGGAGGGATAAAAAACGAGCAGTACTTC	CASSAVGGIKNEQYF
.	.	TRBV6-6	TRBJ1-5	TGTGCCAGCAGTTACTCGGGGTTCAATCAGCCCCAGCATTTT	CASSYSGFNQPQHF
TRBD2	.	TRBV9	TRBJ2-2	TGTGCCAGCAGCGTAGTAGGAGGACTAGCGGGAGCGTTGTTTTTT	CASSVVGGLAGALFF
.	few	TRBV27	TRBJ1-4	TGTGCCAGCAGTCCTTCCGGGAATGAAAAACTGTTTTTT	CASSPSGNEKLFF
TRBD1	.	TRBV29-1	TRBJ1-1	TGCAGCGTTGAAGATCTTTTCGACAGGGTACCTTTCTTT	CSVEDLFDRVPFF
.	.	TRBV19	TRBJ2-7	TGTGCCAGTAGTCCGGGGACCATCGAGCAGTACTTC	CASSPGTIEQYF
TRBD2	.	TRBV5-6	TRBJ2-7	TGTGCCAGCCGAAGGACTAGCGTTTACGAGCAGTACTTC	CASRRTSVYEQYF
.	.	TRBV7-2	TRBJ1-5	TGTGCCAGCAGCTTAGTTGACAGACACAATCAGCCCCAGCATTTT	CASSLVDRHNQPQHF
.	.	TRBV10-3	TRBJ2-1	TGTGCCACCGAACCCCCTATAGCGGACCCCAATTTGAATGAGCAGTTCTTC	CATEPPIADPNLNEQFF
.	.	TRBV7-7	TRBJ2-2	TGTGCTACCTCCGGAGGAGCGAACACCGGGGAGCTGTTTTTT	CATSGGANTGELFF
TRBD1	.	TRBV2	TRBJ1-2	TGTGCCACCCGGGGGGATACAGGGGACTATGGCTACACCTTC	CATRGDTGDYGYTF
.	once	TRBV9	TRBJ1-1	TGTGCCAGCAGCTCCGGGCGACAGCCGAACACTGAAGCTTTCTTT	CASSSGRQPNTEAFF
.	.	TRBV28	TRBJ1-2	TGTGCCAGCAGTTTATCTCAGGCGGCTGGCTACACCTTC	CASSLSQAAGYTF
.	.	TRBV5-8	TRBJ1-5	TGTGCCAGCAGCTTGACAGGCCTCCAGCATTTT	CASSLTGLQHF
.	.	TRBV6-5	TRBJ2-3	TGTGCCAGCCGGAGGGGAACAGATACGCAGTATTTT	CASRRGTDTQYF
TRBD1	once	TRBV28	TRBJ1-1	TGTGCCAGCAGTACCCCGGACAGGGCGGGAACTGAAGCTTTCTTT	CASSTPDRAGTEAFF
.	.	TRBV2	TRBJ2-6	TGTGCCAGCAGCGGAGGGCCCTCGGGCTCTGGGGCCAACGTCCTGACTTTC	CASSGGPSGSGANVLTF
TRBD2	once	TRBV7-8	TRBJ2-3	TGTGCCAGCAGCTCCCTCGGGGGGGGGTACACAGATACGCAGTATTTT	CASSSLGGGYTDTQYF
TRBD1	.	TRBV7-3	TRBJ2-2	TGTGCCAGCAGCTTATTCCCAGGGGGCGTCGACACCGGGGAGCTGTTTTTT	CASSLFPGGVDTGELFF
.	.	TRBV9	TRBJ1-3	TGTGCCAGCAGCGTAGCTGGGACTTTTGGAAACACCATATATTTT	CASSVAGTFGNTIYF
.	once	TRBV7-9	TRBJ2-7	TGTGCCAGCAGCGAAGGATACGAGCAGTACTTC	CASSEGYEQYF
.	.	TRBV9	TRBJ1-1	TGTGCCAGCAGCGTAAGCAGGGAGGGGACTGAAGCTTTCTTT	CASSVSREGTEAFF
TRBD2	.	TRBV7-2	TRBJ2-3	TGTGCCAGCACCCTAAGCGGGAGCAGCGCAGATACGCAGTATTTT	CASTLSGSSADTQYF
.	.	TRBV29-1	TRBJ2-7	TGCAGCGTTGATACAGGGAAAGGCGAGCAGTACTTC	CSVDTGKGEQYF
TRBD1	.	TRBV7-3	TRBJ2-7	TGTGCCAGCAGTAGGTACAGGGGGTACGAGCAGTACTTC	CASSRYRGYEQYF
.	.	TRBV10-1	TRBJ2-2	TGCGCCAGCAGGAACACCGGGGAGCTGTTTTTT	CASRNTGELFF
.	.	TRBV19	TRBJ1-5	TGTGCCAGTAGTATGAGAGAGGGAACTCAGCCCCAGCATTTT	CASSMREGTQPQHF
.	.	TRBV11-2	TRBJ2-6	TGTGCCAGCTCATGGGGCAGGGCACGGGCCAACGTCCTGACTTTC	CASSWGRARANVLTF
.	.	TRBV18	TRBJ1-3	TGTGCCAGCTCACTAGTTCTAAACCCCCCTGGAAACACCATATATTTT	CASSLVLNPPGNTIYF